The 24 T cell receptor beta chains presented below share a single source sample, sequenced in a study of vaccination effects on CD4 cells after COVID-19. For these TCRs, the target antigens are not known. Using viral peptide pools, the ViraFEST assay grew out antigen-specific CD4+ T cells prior to sequencing. The culture ran for roughly ten days before CD4+ T cells were isolated. Recipients of the vaccine had no prior SARS-CoV-2 infection and negative nucleocapsid antibodies. The repertoire was sequenced with immunoSEQ multiplex PCR; TCRdb's copy has only in-frame clones and lacks some. The sample records approximately 24,000 clones, roughly 80% being singletons. The source was CD4+ T cells from PBMCs cultured with HCoV-NL63 spike peptides, collected before COVID-19 vaccination. The receptors originated from a human donor who received a COVID-19 vaccine.

This clone showed up just a few times. The rearrangement links TRBV3-1 (or the pseudogene TRBV3-2) to TRBJ2-2; D remains ambiguous. The ends were cut back, 2 bases at V and 0 bases at J, with 1 base in the middle. The CDR3 has 13 residues. Per germline, CDR1 LGHDT and CDR2 YNNKEL (reference sequence). The CDR3 DNA follows: TGTGCCAGCAGCCAACCGAACACCGGGGAGCTGTTTTTT. Its translation is CASSQPNTGELFF.

V and J are TRBV27 and TRBJ1-4, with D unclear. Germline CDR1 reads MNHEY; CDR2 reads SMNVEV (reference sequence). The length of the CDR3 is 14 residues. V dropped 4 bases and J dropped 4 bases, with 10 bases sitting between them. The chain's CDR3 is CASSSGLINEKLFF. The DNA for the CDR3 is TGTGCCAGCAGTTCAGGACTGATTAATGAAAAACTGTTTTTT.

The genes are TRBV6-5 and TRBJ2-7; the match to TRBD1 covers 7 bases. This CDR3 is 15 amino acids long. The J segment lost 3 bases and the V segment lost 6 bases, leaving 11 bases of the junction unmatched. Germline assignment: CDR1 MNHEY and CDR2 SVGAGI. The CDR3: CASSGTGETLYEQYF. In nucleotides, the CDR3 is TGTGCCAGCAGCGGAACAGGGGAGACACTCTACGAGCAGTACTTC.

The rearrangement links TRBV29-1 to TRBJ1-2; no definite D call. The germline V gene encodes CDR1 SQVTM and CDR2 ANQGSEA. Trimming removed 5 bases from V and 8 bases from J, with 27 bases in between. The CDR3 runs to 16 residues. Written as DNA, the CDR3 is TGCAGCGTTCGGTTCCTCGATCCGGGTATTAACGTGGGCTACACCTTC. It codes for CSVRFLDPGINVGYTF. The full variable domain, its missing parts supplied by reference TRBV29-1 and TRBJ1-2, is SAVISQKPSRDICQRGTSLTIQCQVDSQVTMMFWYRQQPGQSLTLIATANQGSEATYESGFVIDKFPISRPNLTFSTLTVSNMSPEDSSIYLCSVRFLDPGINVGYTFGSGTRLTVV.

CDR3: CASNGGVYNEQFF. The DNA for the CDR3 is TGTGCCAGCAATGGTGGCGTTTACAATGAGCAGTTCTTC. The chain couples TRBV6-5 to TRBJ2-1, with D unclear. CDR3 length equals 13 residues. Germline lookup yields CDR1 MNHEY and CDR2 SVGAGI. Trimming shortened V by 7 bases and J by 4 bases, and 11 bases separated the two germline ends.

V gene TRBV5-1 combines with J gene TRBJ1-5, with a tentative D call TRBD1 (5 bases). Per the germline V gene, CDR1 is SGHRS and CDR2 is YFSETQ. This CDR3 contains 15 residues. V lost 0 bases and J 6 bases, leaving 13 bases between the germline ends. For the CDR3, the DNA is TGCGCCAGCAGCTTGGATGGAGGGGTATCTCAGCCCCAGCATTTT. Protein sequence: CASSLDGGVSQPQHF.

This clone occurred once. The chain recombines TRBV29-1 with TRBJ2-6; either TRBD1 or TRBD2 may supply D (5 bases each). Germline CDR1 is SQVTM and CDR2 is ANQGSEA. This CDR3 comprises 17 residues. Trimming shortened V by 4 bases and J by 0 bases, and 16 bases separated the two germline ends. For the CDR3, the DNA is TGCAGCGTTGTCTTCGGGGCTTTCCACTCTGGGGCCAACGTCCTGACTTTC. It is translated as CSVVFGAFHSGANVLTF. Full variable domain (outside the CDR3, taken from reference TRBV29-1 and TRBJ2-6): SAVISQKPSRDICQRGTSLTIQCQVDSQVTMMFWYRQQPGQSLTLIATANQGSEATYESGFVIDKFPISRPNLTFSTLTVSNMSPEDSSIYLCSVVFGAFHSGANVLTFGAGSRLTVL.

The V and J genes are TRBV7-9 and TRBJ2-5, with D perhaps being TRBD1 or TRBD2 (5 bases each). Germline assignment: CDR1 SEHNR and CDR2 FQNEAQ (reference sequence). The germline V and J ends were trimmed by 5 bases and 2 bases, with 9 bases remaining between them. This CDR3 is 13 amino acids long. The CDR3 region is CASSRDVQETQYF. The CDR3 DNA sequence: TGTGCCAGCAGCCGGGACGTACAAGAGACCCAGTACTTC.

The chain joins TRBV4-2 to TRBJ2-1, with unresolved D. The germline V gene encodes CDR1 LGHNA and CDR2 YNFKEQ. The V end was cut by 7 bases, the J end by 0 bases, with 7 bases between. The CDR3 has 13 residues. CDR3 DNA sequence: TGTGCCAGCACAGAAAGCTCCTACAATGAGCAGTTCTTC. Protein sequence: CASTESSYNEQFF.

The chain uses TRBV9 and TRBJ2-1; 11 positions agree with TRBD1. CDR1 and CDR2 (germline): SGDLS, YYNGEE. The CDR3 extends over 14 amino acids. Trimming took 2 bases from V and 8 from J; bases not matched to a gene: 3. This CDR3 is CASSVRDRGYEQFF. CDR3 bases: TGTGCCAGCAGCGTCCGGGACAGGGGGTATGAGCAGTTCTTC.

The rearrangement uses TRBV19 and TRBJ2-2; 7 bases are shared with TRBD2. The V gene's germline CDR1 is LNHDA and CDR2 SQIVND (reference sequence). The CDR3 sequence is 13 residues long. Trimming took 5 bases from V and 6 from J; bases not matched to a gene: 3. DNA of the CDR3: TGTGCCAGTAGTTCCCGGGGGGCCGGGGAGCTGTTTTTT. It yields the protein CASSSRGAGELFF.

The V call is TRBV9, the J call TRBJ1-5, with TRBD1 as a possible D gene (6 bases). V was trimmed by 9 bases and J by 2 bases, leaving 15 bases between them. In germline, CDR1 is SGDLS, CDR2 YYNGEE. This CDR3 region has 14 residues. The chain's CDR3 is CAKSGALGNQPQHF. Here the CDR3 DNA reads TGTGCCAAGTCGGGGGCGCTTGGCAATCAGCCCCAGCATTTT.

This clone is a singleton in its sample. V and J are TRBV7-8 and TRBJ1-2, with D maybe TRBD1 (5 bases). Trimming removed 5 bases from V and 2 bases from J, with 12 bases in between. The CDR3 consists of 14 residues. Germline assignment: CDR1 SGHVS and CDR2 FQNEAQ. This CDR3 is CASSLREGNYGYTF. In DNA form, the CDR3 reads TGTGCCAGCAGCCTCAGGGAGGGAAACTATGGCTACACCTTC. The whole variable domain, filled in from reference TRBV7-8 and TRBJ1-2, reads GAGVSQSPRYKVAKRGQDVALRCDPISGHVSLFWYQQALGQGPEFLTYFQNEAQLDKSGLPSDRFFAERPEGSVSTLKIQRTQQEDSAVYLCASSLREGNYGYTFGSGTRLTVV.

The V call is TRBV2, the J call TRBJ2-2; D gene unclear. Germline V lookup: CDR1 SNHLY, CDR2 FYNNEI. V shed 9 bases and J shed 5 bases, with 13 bases lying between them. This CDR3 is 13 amino acids long. The CDR3 sequence is CASTDRGTGELFF. In DNA, the CDR3 is TGTGCCAGTACCGACCGAGGTACCGGGGAGCTGTTTTTT.

The genes are TRBV3-1 (or the pseudogene TRBV3-2) and TRBJ2-1; D uncertain. Germline assignment: CDR1 LGHDT and CDR2 YNNKEL (reference sequence). With 2 bases removed from V and 0 bases from J, the gap between germline ends came to 8 bases. This CDR3 has 15 amino acids. The CDR3 is CASSQSQSSYNEQFF. The CDR3 bases are TGTGCCAGCAGCCAATCACAGAGCTCCTACAATGAGCAGTTCTTC.

The CDR3 region is CASSYRFGGQEAFF. The CDR3 nucleotides are TGTGCCAGCAGTTATAGGTTTGGGGGGCAGGAAGCTTTCTTT. The chain couples TRBV6-5 to TRBJ1-1; possibly TRBD1 for D (6 bases). This CDR3 region has 14 residues. The V end was cut by 3 bases, the J end by 8 bases, with 16 bases between. Germline V lookup: CDR1 MNHEY, CDR2 SVGAGI.

V gene TRBV4-1 combines with J gene TRBJ1-3; D remains ambiguous. The V gene lost 1 base and the J gene lost 2 bases, with 9 bases spanning the gap. CDR1 is MGHRA, CDR2 YSYEKL, per germline. The CDR3 extends over 15 amino acids. CDR3 nucleotide sequence: TGCGCCAGCAGCCAAGTCTGGGGTGCTGGAAACACCATATATTTT. It is translated as CASSQVWGAGNTIYF.

The chain combines TRBV7-6 with TRBJ1-3; D might be TRBD1 (6 bases). Between the trimmed V and J ends, which lost 1 base and 0 bases, there was a span of 13 bases. CDR1 and CDR2 (germline): SGHVS, FNYEAQ. The CDR3 sequence is 17 residues long. The CDR3 DNA follows: TGTGCCAGCAGCTTAGAATCAGGGGCATTCTCTGGAAACACCATATATTTT. Protein sequence: CASSLESGAFSGNTIYF.

The gene calls are TRBV29-1 and TRBJ1-6; D gene unclear. Between the trimmed V and J ends, which lost 6 bases and 7 bases, there was a span of 10 bases. Germline lookup yields CDR1 SQVTM and CDR2 ANQGSEA. This CDR3 is 12 amino acids long. The DNA of the CDR3 is TGCAGCGTGTTGACGGGGAATTCACCCCTCCACTTT. Translating it yields CSVLTGNSPLHF.

The chain links TRBV7-2 to TRBJ2-4; a weak D match, TRBD2 (5 bases). This CDR3 spans 18 amino acids. The germline V and J ends were trimmed by 5 bases and 0 bases, with 20 bases remaining between them. The germline gives CDR1 SGHTA, CDR2 FQGNSA. The CDR3 DNA is TGTGCCAGCAGCAACATCAGGTGGACTTTTCTAGCCAAAAACATTCAGTACTTC. Protein product: CASSNIRWTFLAKNIQYF.

The chain couples TRBV5-1 to TRBJ2-3; possible D gene TRBD1, 5 bases. Germline V lookup: CDR1 SGHRS, CDR2 YFSETQ. V shed 5 bases and J shed 4 bases, with 11 bases lying between them. This CDR3 contains 13 residues. The CDR3, as DNA: TGCGCCAGCAGAGGGGTTTCCTCAGATACGCAGTATTTT. Its translation: CASRGVSSDTQYF.

The chain recombines TRBV12-3 or TRBV12-4 with TRBJ1-2; D not certain. CDR3 length: 13 residues. V was shortened by 5 bases and J by 0 bases, with 7 bases between the two germline ends. CDR3 sequence reads: CASSPDPNYGYTF. CDR3 DNA sequence: TGTGCCAGCAGTCCAGATCCTAACTATGGCTACACCTTC.

V gene TRBV6-5 combines with J gene TRBJ2-3; weak D call: TRBD2 (7 bases). Trimming left V 6 bases short and J 0 bases short, with 13 bases between. This CDR3 is 15 amino acids long. CDR1 and CDR2 (germline): MNHEY, SVGAGI. The CDR3 region is CASSGGQGSTDTQYF. CDR3 DNA: TGTGCCAGCAGCGGGGGGCAGGGCAGCACAGATACGCAGTATTTT.

The rearrangement links TRBV7-2 to TRBJ2-2; no firm D call. The CDR3 is 16 residues long. The V gene's germline CDR1 is SGHTA and CDR2 FQGNSA. V was shortened by 2 bases and J by 0 bases, with 10 bases between the two germline ends. The CDR3 region is CASSLNGPSNTGELFF. The CDR3 DNA reads as TGTGCCAGCAGCTTAAACGGACCTTCGAACACCGGGGAGCTGTTTTTT.